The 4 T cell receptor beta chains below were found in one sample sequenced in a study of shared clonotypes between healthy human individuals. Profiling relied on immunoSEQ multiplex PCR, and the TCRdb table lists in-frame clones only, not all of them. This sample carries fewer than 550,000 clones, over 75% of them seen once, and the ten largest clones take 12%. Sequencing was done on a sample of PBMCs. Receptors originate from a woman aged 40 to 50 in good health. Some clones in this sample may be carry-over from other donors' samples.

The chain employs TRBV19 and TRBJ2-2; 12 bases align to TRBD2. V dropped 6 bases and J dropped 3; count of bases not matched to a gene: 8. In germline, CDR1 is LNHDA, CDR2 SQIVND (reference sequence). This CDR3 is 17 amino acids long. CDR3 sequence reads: CASRSLAGGAYTGELFF. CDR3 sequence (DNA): TGTGCCAGTAGGAGTCTAGCGGGAGGGGCGTACACCGGGGAGCTGTTTTTT. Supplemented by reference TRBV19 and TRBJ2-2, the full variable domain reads DGGITQSPKYLFRKEGQNVTLSCEQNLNHDAMYWYRQDPGQGLRLIYYSQIVNDFQKGDIAEGYSVSREKKESFPLTVTSAQKNPTAFYLCASRSLAGGAYTGELFFGEGSRLTVL.

DNA for the CDR3: TGTGCCAGCAGCCCGGAGTACCAAGAGACCCAGTACTTC. Translating gives CASSPEYQETQYF. The J gene is TRBJ2-5, the V gene TRBV2, with D unresolved. Germline V gene sequence: CDR1 SNHLY, CDR2 FYNNEI. The V and J ends lost 6 bases and 0 bases respectively, with 8 bases between them. This CDR3 is 13 amino acids long. Based on the CDR3 plus reference TRBV2 and TRBJ2-5, the full variable domain is EPEVTQTPSHQVTQMGQEVILRCVPISNHLYFYWYRQILGQKVEFLVSFYNNEISEKSEIFDDQFSVERPDGSNFTLKIRSTKLEDSAMYFCASSPEYQETQYFGPGTRLLVL.

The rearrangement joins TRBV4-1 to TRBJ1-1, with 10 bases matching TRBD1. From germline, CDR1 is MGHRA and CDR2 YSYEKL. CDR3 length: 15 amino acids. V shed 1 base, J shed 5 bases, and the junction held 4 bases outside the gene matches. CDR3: CASSQGQGARTEAFF. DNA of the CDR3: TGCGCCAGCAGCCAAGGACAGGGGGCCAGGACTGAAGCTTTCTTT.

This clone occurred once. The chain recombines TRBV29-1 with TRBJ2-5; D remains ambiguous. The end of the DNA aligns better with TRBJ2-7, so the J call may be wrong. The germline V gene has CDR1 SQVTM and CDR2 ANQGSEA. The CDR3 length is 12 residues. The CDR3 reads CSVAPDGPEQYF. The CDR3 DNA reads TGCAGCGTTGCCCCAGACGGACCCGAGCAGTACTTC.